This T cell receptor (beta chain) was sequenced during a study of blood T cells in healthy people across ages. This clonotype has just a few counts. Antigen specificity is unknown. Germline-derived CDR1 and CDR2 are SGHRS and YFSETQ. The V gene lost 0 bases and the J gene lost 4 bases, with 10 bases spanning the gap. CDR3 size: 15 residues. It was with a sample-barcoded 5' primer and a J-beta primer mix that a second PCR of roughly 7 to 11 cycles was run. One entry per CDR3 protein results from TCRdb running MiXCR on the 5' RACE reads. There are 1.5 million to 2 million distinct CDR3 sequences in the sample; approximately 40% occur only once, and 23% lies in the top ten. Study-level results: The lack of PBMC sorting stopped any conclusive naive versus antigen-experienced comparison.

Each donor was a healthy Caucasian individual from Russia, aged about 6 to 90. Drawn from each donor were 9 to 10 milliliters of peripheral blood. V gene TRBV5-1 combines with J gene TRBJ1-4; D gene uncertain. The specimen sequenced was blood. The TCR sequence derives from a human donor in good health. The CDR3 spells CASSLGTNRNEKLFF. The DNA of the CDR3 is TGCGCCAGCAGCTTGGGGACGAATCGTAATGAAAAACTGTTTTTT.